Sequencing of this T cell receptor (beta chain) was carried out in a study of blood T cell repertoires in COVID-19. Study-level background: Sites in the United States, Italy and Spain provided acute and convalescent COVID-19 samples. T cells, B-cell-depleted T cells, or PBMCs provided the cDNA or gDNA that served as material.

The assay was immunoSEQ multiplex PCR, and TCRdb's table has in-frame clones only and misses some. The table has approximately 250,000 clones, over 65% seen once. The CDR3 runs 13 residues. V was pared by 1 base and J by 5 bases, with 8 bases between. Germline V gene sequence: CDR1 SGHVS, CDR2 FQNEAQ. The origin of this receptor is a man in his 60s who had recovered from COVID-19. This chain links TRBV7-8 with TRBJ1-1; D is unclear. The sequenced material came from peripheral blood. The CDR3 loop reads CASSLVARTEAFF. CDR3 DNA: TGTGCCAGCAGCTTAGTGGCGAGGACTGAAGCTTTCTTT.